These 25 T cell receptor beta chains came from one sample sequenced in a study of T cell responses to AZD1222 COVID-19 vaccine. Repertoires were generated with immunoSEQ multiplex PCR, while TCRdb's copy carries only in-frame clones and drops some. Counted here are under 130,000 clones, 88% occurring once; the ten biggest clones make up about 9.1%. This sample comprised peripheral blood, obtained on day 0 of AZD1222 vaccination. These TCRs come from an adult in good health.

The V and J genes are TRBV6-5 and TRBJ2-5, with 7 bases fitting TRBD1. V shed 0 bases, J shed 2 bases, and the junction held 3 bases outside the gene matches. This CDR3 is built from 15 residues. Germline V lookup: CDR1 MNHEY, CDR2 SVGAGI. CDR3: CASSYSWDRQETQYF. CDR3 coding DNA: TGTGCCAGCAGTTACTCTTGGGACAGACAAGAGACCCAGTACTTC.

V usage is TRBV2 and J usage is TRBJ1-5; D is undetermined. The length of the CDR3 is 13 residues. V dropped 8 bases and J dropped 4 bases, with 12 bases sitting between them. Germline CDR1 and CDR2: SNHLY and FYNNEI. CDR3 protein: CASGPGWNQPQHF. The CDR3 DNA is TGTGCCAGCGGGCCTGGGTGGAATCAGCCCCAGCATTTT.

CDR3 residues: CASSLSSPSVNEQFF. As DNA, the CDR3 is TGTGCCAGCAGCTTATCCTCTCCTAGCGTCAATGAGCAGTTCTTC. The chain couples TRBV7-9 to TRBJ2-1; possible D gene TRBD2, 6 bases. The CDR3 is made up of 15 amino acids. Trimming stripped 2 bases from V and 6 bases from J, with 14 bases between. Per the germline V gene, CDR1 is SEHNR and CDR2 is FQNEAQ (reference sequence). The full variable domain, in which reference TRBV7-9 and TRBJ2-1 provide the parts outside the CDR3, is DTGVSQNPRHKITKRGQNVTFRCDPISEHNRLYWYRQTLGQGPEFLTYFQNEAQLEKSRLLSDRFSAERPKGSFSTLEIQRTEQGDSAMYLCASSLSSPSVNEQFFGPGTRLTVL.

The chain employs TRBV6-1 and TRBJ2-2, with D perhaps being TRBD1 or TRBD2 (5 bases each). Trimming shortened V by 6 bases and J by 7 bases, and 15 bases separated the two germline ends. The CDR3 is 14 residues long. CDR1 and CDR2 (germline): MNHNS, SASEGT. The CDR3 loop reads CASRLDSGNGELFF. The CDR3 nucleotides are TGTGCCAGCAGACTAGACTCAGGGAACGGGGAGCTGTTTTTT.

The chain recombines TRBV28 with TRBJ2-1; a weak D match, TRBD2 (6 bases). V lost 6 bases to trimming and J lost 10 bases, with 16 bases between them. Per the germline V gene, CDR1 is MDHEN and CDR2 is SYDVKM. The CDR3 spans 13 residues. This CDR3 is CASRSGPRGEQFF. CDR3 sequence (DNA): TGTGCCAGCAGATCGGGACCCCGGGGGGAGCAGTTCTTC.

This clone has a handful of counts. CDR3 region: CASSYGTSGEETQYF. Written as DNA, the CDR3 is TGCGCCAGCAGCTACGGGACTAGCGGGGAAGAGACCCAGTACTTC. The chain combines TRBV5-1 with TRBJ2-5; 13 nucleotides agree with TRBD2. Germline trimming cut 3 bases from V and 3 bases from J; bases unmatched to any gene: 2. CDR1 and CDR2 from the germline V gene are SGHRS and YFSETQ. The CDR3 spans 15 residues.

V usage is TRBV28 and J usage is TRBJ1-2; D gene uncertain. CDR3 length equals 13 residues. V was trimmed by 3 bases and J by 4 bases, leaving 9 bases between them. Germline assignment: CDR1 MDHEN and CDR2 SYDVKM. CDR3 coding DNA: TGTGCCAGCAGTTTCTGGACTTTCTATGGCTACACCTTC. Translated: CASSFWTFYGYTF.

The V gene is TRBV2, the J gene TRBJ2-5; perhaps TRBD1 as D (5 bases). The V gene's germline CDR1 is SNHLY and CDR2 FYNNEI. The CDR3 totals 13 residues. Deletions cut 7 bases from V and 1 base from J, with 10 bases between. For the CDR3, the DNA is TGTGCCAGCAACAGGCAGAGCCAAGAGACCCAGTACTTC. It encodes CASNRQSQETQYF.

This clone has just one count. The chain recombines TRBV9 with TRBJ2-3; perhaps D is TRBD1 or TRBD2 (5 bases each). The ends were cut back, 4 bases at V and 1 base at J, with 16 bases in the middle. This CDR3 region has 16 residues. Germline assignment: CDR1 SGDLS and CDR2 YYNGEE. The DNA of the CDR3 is TGTGCCAGCAGCACGCGGGTACAGGTCGGCACAGATACGCAGTATTTT. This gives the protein CASSTRVQVGTDTQYF.

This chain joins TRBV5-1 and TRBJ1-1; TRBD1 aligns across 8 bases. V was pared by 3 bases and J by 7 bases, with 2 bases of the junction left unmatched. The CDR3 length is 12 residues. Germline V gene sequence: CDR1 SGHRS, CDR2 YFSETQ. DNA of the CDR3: TGCGCCAGCAGCTACGGACAGGGTGAAGCTTTCTTT. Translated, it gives CASSYGQGEAFF. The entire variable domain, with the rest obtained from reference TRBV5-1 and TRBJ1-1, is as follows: KAGVTQTPRYLIKTRGQQVTLSCSPISGHRSVSWYQQTPGQGLQFLFEYFSETQRNKGNFPGRFSGRQFSNSRSEMNVSTLELGDSALYLCASSYGQGEAFFGQGTRLTVV.

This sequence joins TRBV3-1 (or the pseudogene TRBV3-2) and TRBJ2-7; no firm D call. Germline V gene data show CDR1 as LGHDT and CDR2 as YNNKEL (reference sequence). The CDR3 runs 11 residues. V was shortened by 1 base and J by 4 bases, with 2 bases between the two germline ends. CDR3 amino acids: CASSQVYEQYF. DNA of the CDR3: TGTGCCAGCAGCCAAGTTTACGAGCAGTACTTC.

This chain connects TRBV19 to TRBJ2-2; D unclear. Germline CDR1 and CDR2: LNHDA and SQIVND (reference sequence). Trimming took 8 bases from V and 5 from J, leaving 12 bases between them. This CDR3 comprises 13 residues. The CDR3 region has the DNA TGTGCCAGTCGAGCCGGGTGGACCGGGGAGCTGTTTTTT. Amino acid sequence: CASRAGWTGELFF.

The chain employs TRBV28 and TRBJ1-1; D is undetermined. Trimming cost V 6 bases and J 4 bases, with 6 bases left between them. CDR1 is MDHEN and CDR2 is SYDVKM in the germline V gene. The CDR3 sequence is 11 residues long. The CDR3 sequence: CASRNSTEAFF. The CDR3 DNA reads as TGTGCCAGCAGAAATAGCACTGAAGCTTTCTTT.

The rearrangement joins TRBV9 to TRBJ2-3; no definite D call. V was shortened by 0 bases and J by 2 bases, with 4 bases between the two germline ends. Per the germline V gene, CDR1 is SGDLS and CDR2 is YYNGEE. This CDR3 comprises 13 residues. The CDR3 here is CASSVGVTDTQYF. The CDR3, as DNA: TGTGCCAGCAGCGTAGGGGTCACAGATACGCAGTATTTT. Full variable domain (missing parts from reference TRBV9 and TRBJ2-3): DSGVTQTPKHLITATGQRVTLRCSPRSGDLSVYWYQQSLDQGLQFLIQYYNGEERAKGNILERFSAQQFPDLHSELNLSSLELGDSALYFCASSVGVTDTQYFGPGTRLTVL.

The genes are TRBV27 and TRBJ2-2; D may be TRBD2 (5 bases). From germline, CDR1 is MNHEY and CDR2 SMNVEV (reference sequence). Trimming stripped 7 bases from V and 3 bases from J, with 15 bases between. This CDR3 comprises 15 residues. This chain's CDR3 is CASTVRTGYTGELFF. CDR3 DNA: TGTGCCAGCACCGTGAGGACTGGTTACACCGGGGAGCTGTTTTTT.

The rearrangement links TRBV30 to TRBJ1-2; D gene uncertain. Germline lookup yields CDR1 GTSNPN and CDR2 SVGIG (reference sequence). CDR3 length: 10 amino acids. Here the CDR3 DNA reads TGTGCTGGCGGGGAGGATGGCTACACCTTC. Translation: CAGGEDGYTF.

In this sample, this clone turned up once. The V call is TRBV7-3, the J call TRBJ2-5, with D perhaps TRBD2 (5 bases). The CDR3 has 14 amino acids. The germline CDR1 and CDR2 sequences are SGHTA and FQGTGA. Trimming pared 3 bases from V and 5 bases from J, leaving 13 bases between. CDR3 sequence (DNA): TGTGCCAGCAGCTTTTCGAGGGAGAGGGAGACCCAGTACTTC. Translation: CASSFSRERETQYF.

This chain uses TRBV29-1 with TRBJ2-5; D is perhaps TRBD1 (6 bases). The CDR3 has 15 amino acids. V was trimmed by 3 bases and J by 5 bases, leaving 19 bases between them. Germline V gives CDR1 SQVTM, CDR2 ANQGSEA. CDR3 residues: CSVDAPRGHLETQYF. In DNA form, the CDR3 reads TGCAGCGTTGATGCCCCCAGGGGACACTTGGAGACCCAGTACTTC.

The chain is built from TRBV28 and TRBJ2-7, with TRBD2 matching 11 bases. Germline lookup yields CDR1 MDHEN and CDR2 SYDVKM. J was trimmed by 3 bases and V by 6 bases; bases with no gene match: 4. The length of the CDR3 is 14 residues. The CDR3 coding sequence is TGTGCCAGCAGGGCTAGCGGGGGGTACTACGAGCAGTACTTC. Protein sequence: CASRASGGYYEQYF.

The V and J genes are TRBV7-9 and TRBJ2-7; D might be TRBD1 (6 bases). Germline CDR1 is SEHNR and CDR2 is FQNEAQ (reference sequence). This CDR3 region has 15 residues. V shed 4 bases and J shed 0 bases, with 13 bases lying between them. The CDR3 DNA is TGTGCCAGCAGCTCCCGGGACACGAGCTCCTACGAGCAGTACTTC. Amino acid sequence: CASSSRDTSSYEQYF.

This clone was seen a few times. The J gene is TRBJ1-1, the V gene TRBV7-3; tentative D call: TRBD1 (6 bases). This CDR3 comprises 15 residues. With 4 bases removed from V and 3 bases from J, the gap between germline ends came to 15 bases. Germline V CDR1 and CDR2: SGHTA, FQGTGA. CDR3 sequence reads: CASSSTGTPDTEAFF. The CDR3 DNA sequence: TGTGCCAGCAGCTCAACCGGGACACCAGACACTGAAGCTTTCTTT.

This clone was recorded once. The CDR3 here is CASSLAGLAASTDTQYF. The CDR3, as DNA: TGTGCCAGCAGCTTAGCGGGACTAGCGGCGAGCACAGATACGCAGTATTTT. V gene TRBV7-9 combines with J gene TRBJ2-3, with 11 positions matching TRBD2. The CDR3 totals 17 residues. Germline lookup yields CDR1 SEHNR and CDR2 FQNEAQ (reference sequence). With V trimmed by 0 bases and J by 0 bases, 2 bases remained unmatched.

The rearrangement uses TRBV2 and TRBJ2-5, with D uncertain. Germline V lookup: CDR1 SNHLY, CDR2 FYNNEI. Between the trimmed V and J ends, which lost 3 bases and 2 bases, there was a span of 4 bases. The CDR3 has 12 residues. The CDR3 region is CASSDSQETQYF. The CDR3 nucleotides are TGTGCCAGCAGTGACAGTCAAGAGACCCAGTACTTC.

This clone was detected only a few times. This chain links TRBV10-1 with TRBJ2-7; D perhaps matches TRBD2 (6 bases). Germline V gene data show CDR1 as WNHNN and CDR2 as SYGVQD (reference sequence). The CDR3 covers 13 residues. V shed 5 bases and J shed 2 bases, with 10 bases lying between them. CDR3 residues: CASSPGRTYEQYF. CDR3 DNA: TGCGCCAGCAGTCCAGGGAGGACCTACGAGCAGTACTTC.

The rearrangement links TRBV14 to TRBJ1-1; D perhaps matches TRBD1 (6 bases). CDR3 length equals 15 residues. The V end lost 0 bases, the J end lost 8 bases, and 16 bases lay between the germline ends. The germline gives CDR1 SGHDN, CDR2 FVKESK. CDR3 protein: CASSQDLVTGIEAFF. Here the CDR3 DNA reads TGTGCCAGCAGCCAAGACTTGGTAACAGGGATAGAAGCTTTCTTT.